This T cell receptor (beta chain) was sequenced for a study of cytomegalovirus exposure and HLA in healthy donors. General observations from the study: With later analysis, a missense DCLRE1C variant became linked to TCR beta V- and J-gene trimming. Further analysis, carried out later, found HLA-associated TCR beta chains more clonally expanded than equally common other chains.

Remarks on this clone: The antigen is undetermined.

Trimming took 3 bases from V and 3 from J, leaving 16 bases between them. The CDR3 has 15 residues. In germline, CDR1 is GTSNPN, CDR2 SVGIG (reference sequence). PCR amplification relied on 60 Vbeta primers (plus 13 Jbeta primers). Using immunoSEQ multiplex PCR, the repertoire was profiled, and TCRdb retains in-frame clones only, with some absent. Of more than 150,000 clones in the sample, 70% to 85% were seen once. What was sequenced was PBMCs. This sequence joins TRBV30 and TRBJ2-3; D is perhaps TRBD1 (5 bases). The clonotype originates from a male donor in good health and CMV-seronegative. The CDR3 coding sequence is TGTGCCTGGAGAGGAAAGGGGCAGGGAACAGATACGCAGTATTTT. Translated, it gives CAWRGKGQGTDTQYF. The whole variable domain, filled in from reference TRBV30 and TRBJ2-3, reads SQTIHQWPATLVQPVGSPLSLECTVEGTSNPNLYWYRQAAGRGLQLLFYSVGIGQISSEVPQNLSASRPQDRQFILSSKKLLLSDSGFYLCAWRGKGQGTDTQYFGPGTRLTVL.